A selection of T cell receptor beta chains follows, all from one sample in a study of blood T cell repertoires in COVID-19. This table comes from immunoSEQ multiplex PCR, and its TCRdb copy is limited to in-frame clones, with some not included. The table lists approximately 320,000 clones, around nine tenths of them singletons, with about 2.4% in the top ten. Input material: PBMCs or T cells enriched from blood (not recorded which). These receptors all stem from a man in his sixties who had recovered from COVID-19. The CDR3 runs from the conserved cysteine through the conserved F or W. D genes are given only for firm matches. Clone sizes are given selectively: once, few, many, or a class where the clone is expanded.

J	V	D	size	CDR3	DNA
TRBJ2-1	TRBV5-1	NA	NA	CASQDSGYNEQFF	TGCGCCAGCCAGGACAGCGGATACAATGAGCAGTTCTTC
TRBJ1-3	TRBV5-4	NA	NA	CASSPSGGVGNTIYF	TGTGCCAGCAGCCCCAGTGGGGGGGTTGGAAACACCATATATTTT
TRBJ2-7	TRBV24-1	NA	NA	CATSGLGGFEQYF	TGTGCCACCAGTGGCCTCGGCGGTTTCGAGCAGTACTTC
TRBJ2-1	TRBV24-1	TRBD2	once	CATSDWVAGRGQFF	TGTGCCACCAGTGATTGGGTAGCGGGGAGGGGGCAGTTCTTC
TRBJ2-1	TRBV11-1	NA	NA	CASSLGGYNEQFF	TGTGCCAGCAGCTTAGGAGGCTACAATGAGCAGTTCTTC
TRBJ1-5	TRBV7-9	TRBD1	NA	CASSLGKGQGNQPQHF	TGTGCCAGCAGCTTAGGTAAGGGACAGGGCAATCAGCCCCAGCATTTT
TRBJ1-1	TRBV7-9	NA	NA	CASSLGRTEAFF	TGTGCCAGCAGCCTCGGGAGGACTGAAGCTTTCTTT
TRBJ2-7	TRBV4-1	TRBD2	NA	CASSQGGPGLAQYEQYF	TGCGCCAGCAGCCAAGGGGGACCGGGACTAGCGCAATACGAGCAGTACTTC
TRBJ2-2	TRBV5-1	TRBD1	NA	CASSIAGTGTGELFF	TGCGCCAGCAGCATCGCCGGGACAGGGACCGGGGAGCTGTTTTTT
TRBJ1-5	TRBV30	NA	NA	CAWSRQGRQPQHF	TGTGCCTGGAGTAGGCAGGGTCGTCAGCCCCAGCATTTT
TRBJ1-1	TRBV27	NA	NA	CASSVQGDGTEAFF	TGTGCCAGCAGCGTACAGGGAGATGGCACTGAAGCTTTCTTT
TRBJ2-1	TRBV6-2/TRBV6-3	TRBD1	NA	CASSYSGQSTLLYEQFF	TGTGCCAGCAGTTACTCGGGACAGAGCACTTTGTTGTATGAGCAGTTCTTC
TRBJ1-1	TRBV6-6	NA	NA	CASNPGGWTEAFF	TGTGCCAGCAACCCCGGGGGTTGGACTGAAGCTTTCTTT
TRBJ2-1	TRBV11-3	TRBD2	NA	CASSSPSPLAGPTSYNEQFF	TGTGCCAGCAGCTCTCCCTCCCCCCTAGCGGGCCCAACATCCTACAATGAGCAGTTCTTC
TRBJ1-2	TRBV5-1	TRBD1	NA	CASSRGQGWEDSYTF	TGCGCCAGCAGCCGGGGACAGGGGTGGGAGGATAGCTACACCTTC
TRBJ1-1	TRBV4-1	NA	once	CASSQARVSGTEAFF	TGCGCCAGCAGCCAAGCCCGCGTTTCTGGCACTGAAGCTTTCTTT
TRBJ1-6	TRBV19	NA	NA	CASSIPGDNSPLHF	TGTGCCAGTAGTATACCAGGGGACAATTCACCCCTCCACTTT
TRBJ2-7	TRBV13	TRBD2	few	CASSLPGGSYEQYF	TGTGCCAGCAGCTTACCGGGAGGGTCCTACGAGCAGTACTTC
TRBJ2-7	TRBV5-8	TRBD2	NA	CASSRLAGVNEQYF	TGTGCCAGCAGCCGACTAGCGGGAGTGAACGAGCAGTACTTC
TRBJ2-7	TRBV5-4	TRBD1	NA	CASSNGQGLYEQYF	TGTGCCAGCAGCAACGGACAGGGGCTCTACGAGCAGTACTTC
TRBJ2-3	TRBV18	NA	once	CASSPPYSPDTQYF	TGTGCCAGCTCACCACCTTACTCTCCAGATACGCAGTATTTT
TRBJ2-5	TRBV5-8	TRBD1	NA	CASRKNRDRGLETQYF	TGTGCCAGCAGAAAAAACCGGGACAGGGGGCTAGAGACCCAGTACTTC
TRBJ2-4	TRBV7-3	NA	few	CASNRRGKNIQYF	TGTGCCAGCAACCGAAGAGGCAAAAACATTCAGTACTTC
TRBJ1-5	TRBV6-1	NA	NA	CASSESGGNQPQHF	TGTGCCAGCAGTGAATCCGGGGGCAATCAGCCCCAGCATTTT
TRBJ1-2	TRBV5-8	TRBD1	NA	CASGSLQGAMNYGYTF	TGTGCCAGCGGGAGCCTACAGGGGGCGATGAACTATGGCTACACCTTC
TRBJ1-3	TRBV6-5	TRBD1	NA	CASSFGDRGLGNTIYF	TGTGCCAGCAGTTTTGGGGACAGGGGGCTTGGAAACACCATATATTTT
TRBJ1-5	TRBV6-6	TRBD1	once	CASTQGARQPQHF	TGTGCCAGCACCCAGGGGGCCCGGCAGCCCCAGCATTTT
TRBJ2-7	TRBV3-1/TRBV3-2	NA	NA	CASSQRPAPEQYF	TGTGCCAGCAGCCAGAGGCCGGCCCCTGAGCAGTACTTC
TRBJ1-3	TRBV11-3	NA	few	CASSYQTVASGNTIYF	TGTGCCAGCAGCTACCAGACGGTAGCCTCTGGAAACACCATATATTTT
TRBJ2-1	TRBV6-2/TRBV6-3	NA	NA	CASSTGYYEQFF	TGTGCCAGCAGCACGGGGTACTATGAGCAGTTCTTC
TRBJ2-5	TRBV13	TRBD2	NA	CASSQRGRQETQYF	TGTGCCAGCAGCCAGCGGGGGCGCCAAGAGACCCAGTACTTC
TRBJ2-5	TRBV18	NA	NA	CASSPKGFAETQYF	TGTGCCAGCTCACCAAAGGGGTTTGCGGAGACCCAGTACTTC
TRBJ2-1	TRBV7-6	NA	few	CASSSPNSGNEQFF	TGTGCCAGCAGCTCGCCGAACTCGGGCAATGAGCAGTTCTTC
TRBJ1-5	TRBV19	TRBD1	NA	CASTIGQVVNQPQHF	TGTGCCAGTACCATTGGACAGGTCGTCAATCAGCCCCAGCATTTT
TRBJ2-1	TRBV7-6	NA	NA	CASSLERLNEQFF	TGTGCCAGCAGCTTAGAGCGCTTAAATGAGCAGTTCTTC
TRBJ1-4	TRBV4-1	TRBD1	NA	CASSRGTGNEKLFF	TGCGCCAGCAGCCGCGGGACAGGCAATGAAAAACTGTTTTTT
TRBJ1-6	TRBV6-5	NA	NA	CASSRTVQRNSPLHF	TGTGCCAGCAGTCGGACAGTTCAACGCAATTCACCCCTCCACTTT
TRBJ2-7	TRBV9	TRBD2	NA	CASSVGGSGGFYEQYF	TGTGCCAGCAGCGTAGGTGGTAGCGGGGGATTCTACGAGCAGTACTTC
TRBJ2-1	TRBV5-5	TRBD1	NA	CASSPLSRTGSPGEQFF	TGTGCCAGCAGCCCGCTCTCCCGGACAGGGTCACCGGGTGAGCAGTTCTTC
TRBJ2-3	TRBV24-1	TRBD1	once	CATSDWARGSADTQYF	TGTGCCACCAGTGATTGGGCCAGGGGGTCCGCAGATACGCAGTATTTT
TRBJ1-2	TRBV19	NA	NA	CASSIVGTFPNYGYTF	TGTGCCAGTAGTATAGTAGGGACATTTCCCAACTATGGCTACACCTTC
TRBJ1-2	TRBV3-1/TRBV3-2	NA	NA	CASSPGGGAYGYTF	TGTGCCAGCAGCCCGGGGGGGGGCGCGTATGGCTACACCTTC